One T cell receptor beta chain is described in this entry. Measured with immunoSEQ multiplex PCR; TCRdb has only the in-frame clones, and not every one. The sample holds 230,000 or so clones, 80% to 85% seen once. The record originates from a study of blood T cell repertoires in COVID-19. Study at large: Acute-phase and convalescent COVID-19 samples originated in the United States, Italy and Spain. Sample material is recorded as cDNA or gDNA derived from T cells, B-cell-depleted T cells, or PBMCs.

Germline V gene data show CDR1 as MNHNY and CDR2 as SVGAGI (reference sequence). The CDR3 loop spans 15 amino acids. Trimming took off 2 bases at V and 7 bases at J, with 17 bases between the two ends. The receptor's source is a man aged 25 to 40 with active or convalescent COVID-19. V usage is TRBV6-6 and J usage is TRBJ1-1; no reliable D call. What was sequenced was peripheral blood. The CDR3, as DNA: TGTGCCAGCAGTTACCTCGGGCCTGAACGGGGTGAAGCTTTCTTT. Encoded protein: CASSYLGPERGEAFF.